Following are 8 T cell receptor beta chains from one sample sequenced in a study of cytomegalovirus exposure and HLA in healthy donors. The primer mix had 60 Vbeta and 13 Jbeta primers. TCRdb keeps only in-frame clones here, not all; method: immunoSEQ multiplex PCR. Among over 130,000 clones listed, 70% to 85% were seen once. The sample comprised PBMCs. The source is a male donor in good health and CMV-seronegative.

V and J are TRBV11-2 and TRBJ2-5, with D unresolved. The end of the DNA fits TRBJ2-7 better, so the J call may be wrong. Germline V gene sequence: CDR1 SGHAT, CDR2 FQNNGV. The CDR3 contains 12 residues. In DNA, the CDR3 is TGTGCCAGCAGCTTAGACAGGCACGAGCAGTACTTC. Its protein is CASSLDRHEQYF.

The chain joins TRBV6-6 to TRBJ1-5; TRBD1 agrees at 7 bases. Germline CDR1 is MNHNY and CDR2 is SVGAGI (reference sequence). The CDR3 consists of 13 residues. The V segment lost 7 bases and the J segment 7 bases; nucleotides outside the gene matches: 7. The CDR3 nucleotides are TGTGCCAGCACCCGACAGGGAATCCAGCCCCAGCATTTT. This gives the protein CASTRQGIQPQHF.

The chain uses TRBV30 and TRBJ2-1; possible D gene TRBD2, 5 bases. CDR1 and CDR2 from the germline V gene are GTSNPN and SVGIG (reference sequence). Trimming shortened V by 2 bases and J by 4 bases, and 6 bases separated the two germline ends. The CDR3 extends over 12 amino acids. The CDR3, as DNA: TGTGCCTGGAGTCCGGGATACAATGAGCAGTTCTTC. Amino acid sequence: CAWSPGYNEQFF.

The chain has TRBV7-9 and TRBJ1-2, with 7 bases matching TRBD1. V lost 1 base and J lost 0; bases outside the gene matches: 2. The CDR3 has 15 amino acids. The V gene's germline CDR1 is SEHNR and CDR2 FQNEAQ (reference sequence). The CDR3 loop is CASSLGQGTNYGYTF. DNA for the CDR3: TGTGCCAGCAGCTTAGGACAGGGCACTAACTATGGCTACACCTTC. Complete variable domain (other parts from reference TRBV7-9 and TRBJ1-2): DTGVSQNPRHKITKRGQNVTFRCDPISEHNRLYWYRQTLGQGPEFLTYFQNEAQLEKSRLLSDRFSAERPKGSFSTLEIQRTEQGDSAMYLCASSLGQGTNYGYTFGSGTRLTVV.

This clone has just one count. The CDR3 coding sequence is TGTGCCAGCAGCCAACAACCGGGACTCGGAGCTTTCTTT. Residues: CASSQQPGLGAFF. The rearrangement uses TRBV14 and TRBJ1-1; perhaps TRBD1 as D (5 bases). The CDR3 consists of 13 residues. Looked up from germline, CDR1 is SGHDN and CDR2 is FVKESK. The ends were cut back, 2 bases at V and 10 bases at J, with 14 bases in the middle. The full variable domain, rest sourced from reference TRBV14 and TRBJ1-1, is EAGVTQFPSHSVIEKGQTVTLRCDPISGHDNLYWYRRVMGKEIKFLLHFVKESKQDESGMPNNRFLAERTGGTYSTLKVQPAELEDSGVYFCASSQQPGLGAFFGQGTRLTVV.

This sequence joins TRBV7-2 and TRBJ2-7, with a tentative D call TRBD2 (6 bases). V was pared by 5 bases and J by 1 base, with 12 bases between. CDR1 is SGHTA and CDR2 is FQGNSA in the germline V gene. The CDR3 is 14 residues long. In DNA form, the CDR3 reads TGTGCCAGCAGCGATCGGAGGGGTTCCTACGAGCAGTACTTC. It translates to CASSDRRGSYEQYF.

As concerns this clone: Germline is not matched at one junction end, which may reflect a read error. This sequence joins TRBV6-5 and TRBJ2-1, with D possibly being TRBD1 or TRBD2 (6 bases each). This CDR3 contains 13 residues. Germline CDR1 and CDR2: MNHEY and SVGAGI. The CDR3 DNA reads as TGTGCCGGCAGTTACAGGGAGGCTAATGAGCAGTTCTTC. This codes for CAGSYREANEQFF.

This rearrangement joins TRBV4-1 to TRBJ2-1, with 11 bases that match TRBD2. Germline assignment: CDR1 MGHRA and CDR2 YSYEKL. The CDR3 extends over 16 amino acids. The ends lost 2 bases at V and 5 bases at J; junction bases unmatched: 5. CDR3 nucleotides: TGCGCCAGCAGCCAACGAACTAGCGGGAGCCACAATGAGCAGTTCTTC. This translates into CASSQRTSGSHNEQFF.